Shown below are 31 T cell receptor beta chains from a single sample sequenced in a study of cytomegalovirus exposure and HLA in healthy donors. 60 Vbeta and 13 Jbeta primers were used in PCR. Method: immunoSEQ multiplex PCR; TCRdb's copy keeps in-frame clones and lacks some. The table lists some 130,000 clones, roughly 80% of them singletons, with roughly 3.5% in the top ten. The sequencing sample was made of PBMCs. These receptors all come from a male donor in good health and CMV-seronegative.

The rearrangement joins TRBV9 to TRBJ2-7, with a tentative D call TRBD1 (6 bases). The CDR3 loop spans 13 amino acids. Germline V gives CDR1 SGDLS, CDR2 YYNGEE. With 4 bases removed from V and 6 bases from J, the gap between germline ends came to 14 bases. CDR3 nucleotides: TGTGCCAGCAGCCCTACAGGACAGACCGAGCAGTACTTC. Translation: CASSPTGQTEQYF.

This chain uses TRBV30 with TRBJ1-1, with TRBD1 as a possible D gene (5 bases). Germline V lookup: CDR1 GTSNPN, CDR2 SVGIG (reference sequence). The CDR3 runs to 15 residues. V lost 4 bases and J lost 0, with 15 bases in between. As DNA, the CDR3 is TGTGCCTGGATCGGTCTACGGGGGATGAACACTGAAGCTTTCTTT. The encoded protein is CAWIGLRGMNTEAFF. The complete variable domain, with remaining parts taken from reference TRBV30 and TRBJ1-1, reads SQTIHQWPATLVQPVGSPLSLECTVEGTSNPNLYWYRQAAGRGLQLLFYSVGIGQISSEVPQNLSASRPQDRQFILSSKKLLLSDSGFYLCAWIGLRGMNTEAFFGQGTRLTVV.

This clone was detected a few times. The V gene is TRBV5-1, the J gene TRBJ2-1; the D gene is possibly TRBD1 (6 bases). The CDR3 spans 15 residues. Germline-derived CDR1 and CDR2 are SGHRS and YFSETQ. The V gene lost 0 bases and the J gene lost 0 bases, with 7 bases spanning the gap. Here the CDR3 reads CASSLEGGSYNEQFF. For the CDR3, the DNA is TGCGCCAGCAGCTTGGAAGGGGGCTCCTACAATGAGCAGTTCTTC.

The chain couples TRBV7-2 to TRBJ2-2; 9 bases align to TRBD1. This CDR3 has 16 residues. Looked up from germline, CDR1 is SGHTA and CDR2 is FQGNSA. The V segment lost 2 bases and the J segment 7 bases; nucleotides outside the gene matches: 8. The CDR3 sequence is CASSLQGTGGFGELFF. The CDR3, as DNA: TGTGCCAGCAGCTTACAGGGAACAGGGGGCTTCGGGGAGCTGTTTTTT. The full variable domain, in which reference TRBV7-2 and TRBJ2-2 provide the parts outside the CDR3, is GAGVSQSPSNKVTEKGKDVELRCDPISGHTALYWYRQSLGQGLEFLIYFQGNSAPDKSGLPSDRFSAERTGGSVSTLTIQRTQQEDSAVYLCASSLQGTGGFGELFFGEGSRLTVL.

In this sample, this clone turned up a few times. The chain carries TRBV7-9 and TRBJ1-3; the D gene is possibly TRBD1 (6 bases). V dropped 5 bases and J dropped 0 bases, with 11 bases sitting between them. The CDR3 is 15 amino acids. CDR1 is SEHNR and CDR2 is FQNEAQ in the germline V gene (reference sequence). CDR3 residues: CASSPDRSSGNTIYF. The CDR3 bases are TGTGCCAGCAGCCCCGACAGGAGCTCTGGAAACACCATATATTTT.

The CDR3 protein is CASSPTGTGWEQYF. CDR3 DNA: TGTGCCAGCAGCCCGACCGGGACAGGGTGGGAGCAGTACTTC. This rearrangement joins TRBV5-6 to TRBJ2-7; TRBD1 matches 9 bases. The V gene's germline CDR1 is SGHDT and CDR2 YYEEEE. The CDR3 runs to 14 residues. V dropped 4 bases and J dropped 7; count of bases not matched to a gene: 9.

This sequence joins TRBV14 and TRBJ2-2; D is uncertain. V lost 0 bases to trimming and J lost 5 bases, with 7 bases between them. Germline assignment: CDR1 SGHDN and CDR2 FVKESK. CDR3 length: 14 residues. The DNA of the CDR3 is TGTGCCAGCAGCCAAGATCTGAGGACCGGGGAGCTGTTTTTT. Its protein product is CASSQDLRTGELFF.

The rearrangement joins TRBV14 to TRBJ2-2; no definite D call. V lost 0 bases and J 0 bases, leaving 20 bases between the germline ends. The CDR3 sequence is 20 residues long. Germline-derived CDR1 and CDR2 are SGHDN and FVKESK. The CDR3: CASSQEPGPTIYSNTGELFF. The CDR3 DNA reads TGTGCCAGCAGCCAAGAGCCGGGTCCTACAATATATTCGAACACCGGGGAGCTGTTTTTT.

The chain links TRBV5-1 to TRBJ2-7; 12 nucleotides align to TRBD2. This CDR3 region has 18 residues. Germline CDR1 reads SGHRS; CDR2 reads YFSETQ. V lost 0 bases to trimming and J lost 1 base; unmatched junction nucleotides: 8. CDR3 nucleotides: TGCGCCAGCAGCTTGGTGACTAGCGGGAGTACGAGGTCCTACGAGCAGTACTTC. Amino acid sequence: CASSLVTSGSTRSYEQYF.

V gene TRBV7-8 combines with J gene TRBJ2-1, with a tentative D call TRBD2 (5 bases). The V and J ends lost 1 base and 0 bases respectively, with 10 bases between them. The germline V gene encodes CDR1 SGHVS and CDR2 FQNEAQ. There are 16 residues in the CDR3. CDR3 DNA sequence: TGTGCCAGCAGCTTAGATCGGGATAGCTCCTACAATGAGCAGTTCTTC. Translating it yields CASSLDRDSSYNEQFF.

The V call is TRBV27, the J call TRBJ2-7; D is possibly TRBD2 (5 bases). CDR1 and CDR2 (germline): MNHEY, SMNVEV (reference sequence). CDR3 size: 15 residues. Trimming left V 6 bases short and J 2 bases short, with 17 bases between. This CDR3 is CASRPSPSGTYEQYF. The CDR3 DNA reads TGTGCCAGCAGACCCTCCCCCAGCGGAACCTACGAGCAGTACTTC.

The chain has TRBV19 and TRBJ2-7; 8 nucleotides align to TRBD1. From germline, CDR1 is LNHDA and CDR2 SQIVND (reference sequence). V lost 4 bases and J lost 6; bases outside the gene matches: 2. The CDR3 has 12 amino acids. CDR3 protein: CASSTGGLEQYF. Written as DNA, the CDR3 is TGTGCCAGTAGTACAGGGGGCCTCGAGCAGTACTTC.

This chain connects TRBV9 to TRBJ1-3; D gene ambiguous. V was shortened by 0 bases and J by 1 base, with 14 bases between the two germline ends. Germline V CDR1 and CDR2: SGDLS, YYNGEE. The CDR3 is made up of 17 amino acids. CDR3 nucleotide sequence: TGTGCCAGCAGCGTAGATTCCAGAATAATTTCTGGAAACACCATATATTTT. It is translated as CASSVDSRIISGNTIYF. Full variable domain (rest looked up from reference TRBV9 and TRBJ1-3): DSGVTQTPKHLITATGQRVTLRCSPRSGDLSVYWYQQSLDQGLQFLIQYYNGEERAKGNILERFSAQQFPDLHSELNLSSLELGDSALYFCASSVDSRIISGNTIYFGEGSWLTVV.

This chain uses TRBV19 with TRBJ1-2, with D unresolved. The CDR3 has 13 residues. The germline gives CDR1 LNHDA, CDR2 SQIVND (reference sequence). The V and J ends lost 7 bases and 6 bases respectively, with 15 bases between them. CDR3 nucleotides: TGTGCCAGTATAAGGGCCCACGGGGATGGCTACACCTTC. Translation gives CASIRAHGDGYTF.

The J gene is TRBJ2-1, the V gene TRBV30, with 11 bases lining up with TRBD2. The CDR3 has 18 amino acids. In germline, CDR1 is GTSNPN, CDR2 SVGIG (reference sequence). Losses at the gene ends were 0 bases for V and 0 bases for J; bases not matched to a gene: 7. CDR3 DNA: TGTGCCTGGAGTGTACAGGTTAGCGGGAGGGGCTCCTACAATGAGCAGTTCTTC. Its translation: CAWSVQVSGRGSYNEQFF.

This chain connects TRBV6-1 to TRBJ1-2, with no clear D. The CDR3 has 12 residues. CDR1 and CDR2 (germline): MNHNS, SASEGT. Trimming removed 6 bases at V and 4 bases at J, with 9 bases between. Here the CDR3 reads CASRLEAYGYTF. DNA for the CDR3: TGTGCCAGCAGGCTAGAGGCCTATGGCTACACCTTC.

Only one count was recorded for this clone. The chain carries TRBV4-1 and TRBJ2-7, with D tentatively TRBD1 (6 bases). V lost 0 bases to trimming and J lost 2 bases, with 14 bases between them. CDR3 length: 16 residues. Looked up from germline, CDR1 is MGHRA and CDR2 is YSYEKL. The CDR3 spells CASSQDRTAPTYEQYF. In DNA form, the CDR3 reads TGCGCCAGCAGCCAAGATCGGACAGCCCCGACCTACGAGCAGTACTTC.

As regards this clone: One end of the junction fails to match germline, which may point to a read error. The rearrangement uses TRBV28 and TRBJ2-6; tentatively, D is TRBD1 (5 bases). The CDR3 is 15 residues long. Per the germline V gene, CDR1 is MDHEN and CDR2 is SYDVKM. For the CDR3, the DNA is TGTGCCAGCAGTTTAGGGTCGGCTGGGGCCAACGGCCTGACTTTC. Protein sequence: CASSLGSAGANGLTF. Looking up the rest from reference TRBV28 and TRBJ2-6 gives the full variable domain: DVKVTQSSRYLVKRTGEKVFLECVQDMDHENMFWYRQDPGLGLRLIYFSYDVKMKEKGDIPEGYSVSREKKERFSLILESASTNQTSMYLCASSLGSAGANGLTFGAGSRLTVL.

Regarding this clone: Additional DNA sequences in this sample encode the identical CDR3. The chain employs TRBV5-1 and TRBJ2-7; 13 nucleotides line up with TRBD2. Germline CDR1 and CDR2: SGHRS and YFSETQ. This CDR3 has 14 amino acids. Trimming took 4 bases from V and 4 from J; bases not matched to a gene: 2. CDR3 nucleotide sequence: TGCGCCAGCAGCCGGACTAGCGGGAGTTACGAGCAGTACTTC. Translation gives CASSRTSGSYEQYF.

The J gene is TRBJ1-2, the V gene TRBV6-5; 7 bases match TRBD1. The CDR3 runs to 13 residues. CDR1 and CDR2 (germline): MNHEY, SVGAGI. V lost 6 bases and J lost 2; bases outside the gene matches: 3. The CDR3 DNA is TGTGCCAGCAGAAGGGACAGCAACTATGGCTACACCTTC. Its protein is CASRRDSNYGYTF.

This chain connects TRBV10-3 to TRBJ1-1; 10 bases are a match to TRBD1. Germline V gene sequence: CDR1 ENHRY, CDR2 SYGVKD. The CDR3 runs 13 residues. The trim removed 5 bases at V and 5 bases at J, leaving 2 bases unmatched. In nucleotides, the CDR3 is TGTGCCATCAGTACGGGACAGGGGACTGAAGCTTTCTTT. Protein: CAISTGQGTEAFF.

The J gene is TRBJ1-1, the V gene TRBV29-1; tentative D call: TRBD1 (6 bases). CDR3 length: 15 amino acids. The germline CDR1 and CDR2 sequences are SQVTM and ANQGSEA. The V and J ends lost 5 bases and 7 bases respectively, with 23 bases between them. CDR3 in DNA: TGCAGCGTTAGACGGCAGGGGAGTTTTTTGGATGAAGCTTTCTTT. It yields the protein CSVRRQGSFLDEAFF.

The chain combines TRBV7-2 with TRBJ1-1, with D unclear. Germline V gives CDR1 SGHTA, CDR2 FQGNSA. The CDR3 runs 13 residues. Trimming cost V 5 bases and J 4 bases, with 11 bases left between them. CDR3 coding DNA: TGTGCCAGCAGCCCCGGAGGGAGCACTGAAGCTTTCTTT. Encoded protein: CASSPGGSTEAFF.

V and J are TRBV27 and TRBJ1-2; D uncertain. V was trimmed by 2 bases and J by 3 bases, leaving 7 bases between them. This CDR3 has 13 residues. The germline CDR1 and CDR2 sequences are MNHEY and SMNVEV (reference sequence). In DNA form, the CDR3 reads TGTGCCAGCAGTTTAGTTCCGGACTATGGCTACACCTTC. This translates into CASSLVPDYGYTF.

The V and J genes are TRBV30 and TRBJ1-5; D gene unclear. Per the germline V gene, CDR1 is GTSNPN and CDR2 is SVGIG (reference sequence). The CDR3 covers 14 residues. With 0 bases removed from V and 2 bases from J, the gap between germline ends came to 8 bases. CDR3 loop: CAWSVSTGNQPQHF. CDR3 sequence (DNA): TGTGCCTGGAGTGTGAGCACGGGCAATCAGCCCCAGCATTTT.

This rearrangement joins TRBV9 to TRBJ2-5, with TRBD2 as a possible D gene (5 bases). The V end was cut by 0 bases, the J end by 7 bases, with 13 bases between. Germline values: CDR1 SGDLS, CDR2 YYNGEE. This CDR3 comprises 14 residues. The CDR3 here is CASSVDNLRGTQYF. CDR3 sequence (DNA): TGTGCCAGCAGCGTAGATAATCTCCGGGGGACCCAGTACTTC.

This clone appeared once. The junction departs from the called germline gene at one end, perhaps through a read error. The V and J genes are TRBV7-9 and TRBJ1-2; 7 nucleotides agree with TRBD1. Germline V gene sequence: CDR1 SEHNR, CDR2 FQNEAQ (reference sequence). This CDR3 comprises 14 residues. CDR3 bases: TGTTCCAGCAGCTTAGAGACAGGGTTGGTTGGCTACACCTTC. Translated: CSSSLETGLVGYTF.

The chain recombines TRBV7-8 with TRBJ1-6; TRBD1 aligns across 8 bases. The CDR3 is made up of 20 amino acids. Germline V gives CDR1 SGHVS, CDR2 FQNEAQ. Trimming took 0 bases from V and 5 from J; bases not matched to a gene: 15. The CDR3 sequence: CASSLALRTGFWRDNSPLHF. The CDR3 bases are TGTGCCAGCAGCTTAGCGCTAAGGACAGGGTTCTGGAGGGATAATTCACCCCTCCACTTT. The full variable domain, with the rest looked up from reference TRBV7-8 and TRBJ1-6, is GAGVSQSPRYKVAKRGQDVALRCDPISGHVSLFWYQQALGQGPEFLTYFQNEAQLDKSGLPSDRFFAERPEGSVSTLKIQRTQQEDSAVYLCASSLALRTGFWRDNSPLHFGNGTRLTVT.

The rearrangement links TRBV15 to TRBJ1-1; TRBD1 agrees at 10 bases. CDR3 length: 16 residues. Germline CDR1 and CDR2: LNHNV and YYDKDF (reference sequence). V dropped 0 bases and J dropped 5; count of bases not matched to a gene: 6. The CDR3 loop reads CATSRERDRGHTEAFF. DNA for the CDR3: TGTGCCACCAGCAGAGAACGTGACAGGGGGCATACTGAAGCTTTCTTT.

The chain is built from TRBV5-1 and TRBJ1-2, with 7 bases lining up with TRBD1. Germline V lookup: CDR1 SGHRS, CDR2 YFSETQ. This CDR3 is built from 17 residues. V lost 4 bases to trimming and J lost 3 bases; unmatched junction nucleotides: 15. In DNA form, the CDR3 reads TGCGCCAGCAGCCCCGGGACAGAAATTTACAAACACTATGGCTACACCTTC. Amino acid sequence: CASSPGTEIYKHYGYTF.

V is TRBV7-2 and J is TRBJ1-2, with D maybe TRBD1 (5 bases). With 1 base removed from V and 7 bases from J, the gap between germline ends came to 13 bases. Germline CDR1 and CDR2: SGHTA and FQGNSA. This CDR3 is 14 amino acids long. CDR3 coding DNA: TGTGCCAGCAGCTTAGATTCGGGGGAGCGTGGCTACACCTTC. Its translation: CASSLDSGERGYTF.